The next 12 T cell receptor beta chains were all read from a single sample in a study of T cells after posttransplantation cyclophosphamide. Generated by immunoSEQ multiplex PCR, the TCRdb table keeps only in-frame clones and is missing some. The sample shows 40,000 to 55,000 clones, none of them appearing just once. The sample was PBMCs. All receptors derive from a middle-aged man in good health, CMV-negative, and a related stem cell transplant donor.

This clone came up many times. This chain uses TRBV19 with TRBJ1-1; D gene unclear. CDR1 is LNHDA, CDR2 SQIVND, per germline (reference sequence). Trimming stripped 7 bases from V and 5 bases from J, with 17 bases between. This CDR3 is 14 amino acids long. This CDR3 reads CASKGGLLGTEAFF. CDR3 nucleotide sequence: TGTGCCAGTAAGGGAGGTCTCTTGGGGACTGAAGCTTTCTTT.

In its sample, this clone was seen a few times. The chain couples TRBV4-2 to TRBJ1-2; D ambiguous. The CDR3 spans 14 residues. V was shortened by 0 bases and J by 8 bases, with 13 bases between the two germline ends. Germline V gene lookup returns CDR1 LGHNA and CDR2 YNFKEQ. The CDR3 reads CASSQEAGGMGYTF. In DNA form, the CDR3 reads TGTGCCAGCAGCCAAGAGGCCGGAGGTATGGGCTACACCTTC.

CDR3 region: CAIRGGTEDYGYTF. CDR3 nucleotide sequence: TGTGCCATCAGAGGTGGGACTGAGGATTATGGCTACACCTTC. The gene calls are TRBV10-3 and TRBJ1-2, with D possibly being TRBD1 (5 bases). V lost 6 bases and J lost 5, with 16 bases in between. Germline V gives CDR1 ENHRY, CDR2 SYGVKD. This CDR3 contains 14 residues.

This clone was observed a few times. V and J are TRBV5-6 and TRBJ2-1; the match to TRBD2 covers 10 bases. The CDR3 contains 16 residues. Germline loops: CDR1 SGHDT, CDR2 YYEEEE. The trim removed 4 bases at V and 4 bases at J, leaving 8 bases unmatched. The CDR3 reads CASSPGLAESYNEQFF. Written as DNA, the CDR3 is TGTGCCAGCAGCCCCGGACTAGCGGAGTCGTACAATGAGCAGTTCTTC.

This clone was detected many times. The chain employs TRBV4-2 and TRBJ1-5, with 7 bases matching TRBD1. CDR1 is LGHNA, CDR2 YNFKEQ, per germline. The CDR3 has 15 amino acids. V was clipped by 0 bases and J by 7 bases; unmatched bases: 6. The CDR3 DNA follows: TGTGCCAGCAGCCAAGACGAGGGGGCATCGCAGCCCCAGCATTTT. The encoded protein is CASSQDEGASQPQHF.

Ten or more counts support this clone. The genes are TRBV5-4 and TRBJ2-2; 14 bases map to TRBD2. J was trimmed by 4 bases and V by 4 bases; bases with no gene match: 9. Germline loops: CDR1 SGHNT, CDR2 YYREEE (reference sequence). The CDR3 loop spans 18 amino acids. CDR3 amino acids: CASSPAGTSGSSTGELFF. CDR3 DNA sequence: TGTGCCAGCAGCCCGGCAGGGACTAGCGGGAGTAGCACCGGGGAGCTGTTTTTT.

The chain is built from TRBV18 and TRBJ1-2, with 7 bases that match TRBD1. J was trimmed by 3 bases and V by 3 bases; bases with no gene match: 7. CDR3 size: 15 residues. Germline CDR1 is KGHSH and CDR2 is LQKENI. As DNA, the CDR3 is TGTGCCAGCTCACCCTCCCTCACAGGGGACTATGGCTACACCTTC. This translates into CASSPSLTGDYGYTF.

This clone has just a few counts. The chain couples TRBV10-3 to TRBJ2-3; maybe TRBD1 (6 bases). Trimming left V 2 bases short and J 3 bases short, with 9 bases between. CDR1 and CDR2 (germline): ENHRY, SYGVKD. The CDR3 sequence is 14 residues long. The CDR3 here is CAISEGGWTDTQYF. The CDR3 bases are TGTGCCATCAGTGAGGGGGGCTGGACAGATACGCAGTATTTT.

This clone came up many times. The V gene is TRBV16, the J gene TRBJ2-1, with 8 bases aligning to TRBD1. The CDR3 length is 15 residues. CDR1 and CDR2 from the germline V gene are KGHSY and FQNENV. Trimming took 7 bases from V and 3 from J; bases not matched to a gene: 8. The CDR3 bases are TGTGCCAGCACCCCTACAGGGGGAAACTACAATGAGCAGTTCTTC. It encodes CASTPTGGNYNEQFF.

CDR3 bases: TGTGCCAGCAGCCGAAGGGGGGGGGCGCGAGTGGAAACTGAAGCTTTCTTT. Translated, it gives CASSRRGGARVETEAFF. V usage is TRBV14 and J usage is TRBJ1-1, with D tentatively TRBD1 (6 bases). This CDR3 comprises 17 residues. The germline V gene has CDR1 SGHDN and CDR2 FVKESK. The V end lost 4 bases, the J end lost 5 bases, and 23 bases lay between the germline ends.

This clone was observed at least ten times. V is TRBV19 and J is TRBJ1-1, with D unclear. Trimming removed 1 base from V and 0 bases from J, with 3 bases in between. CDR1 LNHDA and CDR2 SQIVND come from the germline V gene (reference sequence). The CDR3 length is 13 residues. The CDR3 DNA sequence: TGTGCCAGTAGTATAGTAATGAACACTGAAGCTTTCTTT. It translates to CASSIVMNTEAFF. The full variable domain, its missing parts supplied by reference TRBV19 and TRBJ1-1, is DGGITQSPKYLFRKEGQNVTLSCEQNLNHDAMYWYRQDPGQGLRLIYYSQIVNDFQKGDIAEGYSVSREKKESFPLTVTSAQKNPTAFYLCASSIVMNTEAFFGQGTRLTVV.

This clone has ten or more counts. The J gene is TRBJ2-2, the V gene TRBV5-1; 7 bases match TRBD1. Trimming cost V 0 bases and J 1 base; bases outside gene matches: 0. Per the germline V gene, CDR1 is SGHRS and CDR2 is YFSETQ. The CDR3 covers 15 residues. CDR3 residues: CASSLGTGNTGELFF. As DNA, the CDR3 is TGCGCCAGCAGCTTGGGGACAGGGAACACCGGGGAGCTGTTTTTT.